The 22 T cell receptor beta chains below all came from one sample that was sequenced in a study of cytomegalovirus exposure and HLA in healthy donors. The study ran its PCR with 60 Vbeta and 13 Jbeta primers. The method was immunoSEQ multiplex PCR; TCRdb's version includes in-frame clones alone and lacks a portion of them. The table includes 100,000 or so clones, roughly 13% detected once. Sequencing was carried out using PBMCs. The receptors here all came from a man aged 40-55 years in good health and CMV-seropositive.

J is TRBJ2-1 and V is TRBV5-1; TRBD2 aligns across 10 bases. This CDR3 has 16 residues. Per germline, CDR1 SGHRS and CDR2 YFSETQ. Losses at the gene ends were 0 bases for V and 9 bases for J; bases not matched to a gene: 9. The CDR3 loop reads CASSLGPAGGPVEQFF. CDR3 DNA: TGCGCCAGCAGCTTGGGGCCAGCGGGAGGGCCGGTTGAGCAGTTCTTC.

The chain carries TRBV18 and TRBJ1-1; TRBD1 aligns across 11 bases. The V and J ends lost 3 bases and 2 bases, in that order; junction bases with no gene match: 2. The CDR3 is made up of 15 amino acids. Germline CDR1 and CDR2: KGHSH and LQKENI. The CDR3 reads CASSPGTGGNTEAFF. CDR3 coding DNA: TGTGCCAGCTCACCTGGGACAGGGGGAAACACTGAAGCTTTCTTT.

This clone has only a few counts. This chain links TRBV7-9 with TRBJ2-1; 8 positions match TRBD2. Germline CDR1 and CDR2: SEHNR and FQNEAQ (reference sequence). This CDR3 has 14 residues. V trimming: 6 bases; J trimming: 3 bases; junction bases outside the gene matches: 4. CDR3 sequence: CASRTGGVYNEQFF. CDR3 coding DNA: TGTGCCAGCAGAACGGGAGGGGTCTACAATGAGCAGTTCTTC.

A word on this clone: The junction and the germline gene differ at one end; a read error may be behind it. V is TRBV5-1 and J is TRBJ2-7, with 8 bases fitting TRBD2. The CDR3 loop spans 13 amino acids. From germline, CDR1 is SGHRS and CDR2 YFSETQ. CDR3 nucleotide sequence: TGCGCCAGCAGCTTGGAGGGTACGGGGACTAGTAGCTTC. This translates into CASSLEGTGTSSF.

This clone occurred a few times. Distinct nucleotide sequences in the sample also encode this CDR3. The chain uses TRBV29-1 and TRBJ2-1, with D possibly TRBD2 on 5 matching bases. Germline V gene data show CDR1 as SQVTM and CDR2 as ANQGSEA. V gave up 4 bases and J gave up 2 bases, with 12 bases separating them. The CDR3 has 14 amino acids. The CDR3 spells CSVVPSQAYNEQFF. The CDR3 nucleotides read TGCAGCGTTGTCCCTAGCCAAGCCTACAATGAGCAGTTCTTC.

This chain uses TRBV6-1 with TRBJ1-2; TRBD1 might be the D (5 bases). This CDR3 is 13 amino acids long. V gave up 8 bases and J gave up 2 bases, with 12 bases separating them. Germline CDR1 is MNHNS and CDR2 is SASEGT. CDR3 sequence reads: CASGNGGNYGYTF. CDR3 nucleotides: TGTGCCAGCGGAAACGGGGGGAACTATGGCTACACCTTC.

V usage is TRBV25-1 and J usage is TRBJ2-7; 11 nucleotides match TRBD2. Trimming took 7 bases from V and 6 from J; bases not matched to a gene: 14. This CDR3 region has 16 residues. The germline V gene encodes CDR1 MGHDK and CDR2 SYGVNS. CDR3 bases: TGTGCCAGCATCCCTCTCGGCACTAGCGGGAGATCCGAGCAGTACTTC. Amino acids: CASIPLGTSGRSEQYF.

V usage is TRBV7-6 and J usage is TRBJ2-3; D is unclear. The V gene's germline CDR1 is SGHVS and CDR2 FNYEAQ. The CDR3 is 13 residues long. V was trimmed by 0 bases and J by 4 bases, leaving 5 bases between them. This chain's CDR3 is CASSLAEPDTQYF. The CDR3 nucleotides read TGTGCCAGCAGCTTAGCGGAGCCAGATACGCAGTATTTT.

This clone has just a few counts. The chain has TRBV19 and TRBJ2-3; tentatively, D is TRBD2 (5 bases). In germline, CDR1 is LNHDA, CDR2 SQIVND (reference sequence). Between the trimmed V and J ends, which lost 7 bases and 9 bases, there was a span of 20 bases. The CDR3 runs 14 residues. CDR3 residues: CASTPGLGRGTQYF. In DNA form, the CDR3 reads TGTGCCAGTACCCCCGGGTTGGGCAGAGGGACGCAGTATTTT.

This clone occurred a few times. V gene TRBV27 combines with J gene TRBJ1-5, with D hard to call. Trimming stripped 4 bases from V and 6 bases from J, with 10 bases between. This CDR3 has 13 amino acids. Germline lookup yields CDR1 MNHEY and CDR2 SMNVEV (reference sequence). The CDR3 DNA follows: TGTGCCAGCAGTTCTAGCCCCAGTCAGCCCCAGCATTTT. It yields the protein CASSSSPSQPQHF.

The chain carries TRBV5-1 and TRBJ1-1; 10 bases align to TRBD1. Germline assignment: CDR1 SGHRS and CDR2 YFSETQ. This CDR3 has 17 amino acids. Losses at the gene ends were 4 bases for V and 0 bases for J; bases not matched to a gene: 9. The CDR3 spells CASSPGTGARLNTEAFF. Here the CDR3 DNA reads TGCGCCAGCAGCCCGGGGACAGGGGCTCGATTGAACACTGAAGCTTTCTTT.

The sample holds a few counts of this clone. The chain couples TRBV5-4 to TRBJ2-1; D may be TRBD2 (6 bases). Germline-derived CDR1 and CDR2 are SGHNT and YYREEE (reference sequence). The V end was cut by 0 bases, the J end by 4 bases, with 8 bases between. CDR3 length: 14 residues. The CDR3 sequence: CASSLVAAYNEQFF. The CDR3 nucleotides read TGTGCCAGCAGCTTGGTAGCGGCTTACAATGAGCAGTTCTTC. Full variable domain (rest looked up from reference TRBV5-4 and TRBJ2-1): ETGVTQSPTHLIKTRGQQVTLRCSSQSGHNTVSWYQQALGQGPQFIFQYYREEENGRGNFPPRFSGLQFPNYSSELNVNALELDDSALYLCASSLVAAYNEQFFGPGTRLTVL.

The V and J genes are TRBV5-1 and TRBJ2-7; 13 bases are a match to TRBD2. CDR1 is SGHRS and CDR2 is YFSETQ in the germline V gene. The length of the CDR3 is 15 residues. Trimming took 2 bases from V and 3 from J; bases not matched to a gene: 2. The CDR3 protein is CASSLLAGGDYEQYF. The CDR3 DNA reads as TGCGCCAGCAGCTTACTAGCGGGAGGGGACTACGAGCAGTACTTC. The full variable domain, its missing parts supplied by reference TRBV5-1 and TRBJ2-7, is KAGVTQTPRYLIKTRGQQVTLSCSPISGHRSVSWYQQTPGQGLQFLFEYFSETQRNKGNFPGRFSGRQFSNSRSEMNVSTLELGDSALYLCASSLLAGGDYEQYFGPGTRLTVT.

This chain links TRBV4-1 with TRBJ2-5, with a possible D match to TRBD1 (6 bases). V dropped 0 bases and J dropped 1 base, with 15 bases sitting between them. Germline V CDR1 and CDR2: MGHRA, YSYEKL. This CDR3 has 17 amino acids. This chain's CDR3 is CASSQDGLRTVQETQYF. Here the CDR3 DNA reads TGCGCCAGCAGCCAAGACGGGCTAAGGACAGTCCAAGAGACCCAGTACTTC.

This chain connects TRBV7-8 to TRBJ1-1, with 7 bases aligning to TRBD1. V lost 5 bases and J lost 4; bases outside the gene matches: 7. Germline V gene lookup returns CDR1 SGHVS and CDR2 FQNEAQ. The CDR3 is 14 residues long. The DNA of the CDR3 is TGTGCCAGCAGCCCGCGACAGGGACCCACTGAAGCTTTCTTT. The encoded protein is CASSPRQGPTEAFF. Looking up the rest from reference TRBV7-8 and TRBJ1-1 gives the full variable domain: GAGVSQSPRYKVAKRGQDVALRCDPISGHVSLFWYQQALGQGPEFLTYFQNEAQLDKSGLPSDRFFAERPEGSVSTLKIQRTQQEDSAVYLCASSPRQGPTEAFFGQGTRLTVV.

There are a few counts of this clone. The rearrangement links TRBV19 to TRBJ1-5, with TRBD1 matching over 7 bases. The CDR3 runs to 14 residues. Germline V CDR1 and CDR2: LNHDA, SQIVND (reference sequence). V gave up 3 bases and J gave up 5 bases; unmatched junction bases: 4. The CDR3, as DNA: TGTGCCAGTAGTATTGGACAGGACTATCAGCCCCAGCATTTT. It specifies CASSIGQDYQPQHF.

This clone has a handful of counts. This sequence joins TRBV7-9 and TRBJ2-5; TRBD2 matches at 7 bases. This CDR3 has 15 residues. The V segment lost 5 bases and the J segment 2 bases; nucleotides outside the gene matches: 8. Germline values: CDR1 SEHNR, CDR2 FQNEAQ (reference sequence). CDR3 amino acids: CASSPEAGLQETQYF. The CDR3 coding sequence is TGTGCCAGCAGCCCAGAAGCGGGGCTTCAAGAGACCCAGTACTTC.

This clone has only a few counts. CDR3 DNA sequence: TGTGCCAGCAGGACCGGGACAGGGCGAGGCTACACCTTC. It encodes CASRTGTGRGYTF. The chain uses TRBV6-5 and TRBJ1-2, with 9 bases aligning to TRBD1. Germline V gives CDR1 MNHEY, CDR2 SVGAGI. This CDR3 region has 13 residues. The junction had 7 bases not matched to a gene; V was cut back by 6 bases and J by 8 bases.

This chain links TRBV7-3 with TRBJ2-1; 12 positions match TRBD2. This CDR3 comprises 16 residues. From germline, CDR1 is SGHTA and CDR2 FQGTGA. The V segment lost 2 bases and the J segment 10 bases; nucleotides outside the gene matches: 9. The CDR3 reads CASSLSLTSGSEEQFF. CDR3 bases: TGTGCCAGCAGCTTATCACTGACTAGCGGGAGTGAGGAGCAGTTCTTC.

The genes are TRBV7-2 and TRBJ2-6; 8 positions agree with TRBD1. In germline, CDR1 is SGHTA, CDR2 FQGNSA. CDR3 length: 17 residues. V lost 4 bases and J lost 0; bases outside the gene matches: 5. CDR3 sequence reads: CASSSTGGPSGANVLTF. The CDR3 region has the DNA TGTGCCAGCAGCTCCACAGGGGGTCCCTCTGGGGCCAACGTCCTGACTTTC.

This chain uses TRBV15 with TRBJ2-3; TRBD2 matches at 7 bases. Germline CDR1 and CDR2: LNHNV and YYDKDF (reference sequence). The CDR3 is 16 amino acids. J was trimmed by 1 base and V by 5 bases; bases with no gene match: 9. The CDR3 loop reads CATSVVASGRTDTQYF. CDR3 DNA: TGTGCCACCAGCGTGGTGGCTAGCGGACGCACAGATACGCAGTATTTT.

The rearrangement uses TRBV6-6 and TRBJ1-3; TRBD1 aligns across 8 bases. There are 16 residues in the CDR3. Trimming removed 0 bases from V and 8 bases from J; junction bases left unmatched: 9. Germline CDR1 reads MNHNY; CDR2 reads SVGAGI (reference sequence). CDR3 residues: CASSYSLQGARDTIYF. The CDR3, as DNA: TGTGCCAGCAGTTACTCACTCCAGGGGGCGCGGGACACCATATATTTT.